The 13 T cell receptor beta chains below come from one sample, sequenced in a study of a mutant IDH1 vaccine in newly diagnosed glioma. Time point indicated: week 5, during vaccination. Each dose of the vaccine consisted of 300 ug of mutant IDH1 20-mer peptide, with topical imiquimod. Antigen specificity for these receptors is unknown. The repertoire was sequenced with immunoSEQ multiplex PCR; TCRdb's copy has only in-frame clones and lacks some. The data show tens of thousands of clones, with around 80% seen just once and about 3.7% held by the top ten. This sample comprised PBMCs, obtained from a glioma patient whose treatment included an IDH1 peptide vaccine. The receptor source for this set is a man younger than 40 with glioma.

V usage is TRBV4-1 and J usage is TRBJ2-5, with no clear D. TRBJ2-7 matches the DNA end more closely, so the J call is doubtful. The V gene's germline CDR1 is MGHRA and CDR2 YSYEKL. CDR3 length equals 15 residues. CDR3 nucleotide sequence: TGCGCCAGCAGCCAAGATCACGCTCCAACCTACGAGCAGTACTTC. Protein product: CASSQDHAPTYEQYF.

The chain couples TRBV6-5 to TRBJ1-4, with 7 bases matching TRBD1. The CDR3 totals 13 residues. Losses at the gene ends were 5 bases for V and 4 bases for J; bases not matched to a gene: 1. Germline V gene lookup returns CDR1 MNHEY and CDR2 SVGAGI. The CDR3 loop is CASSNRGNEKLFF. DNA for the CDR3: TGTGCCAGCAGTAACAGGGGTAATGAAAAACTGTTTTTT.

This clone was recorded once. Other DNA variants within this sample encode the same CDR3. The chain links TRBV19 to TRBJ1-1; the D gene is possibly TRBD1 (6 bases). This CDR3 is built from 19 residues. V lost 3 bases, J lost 2 bases, and 25 bases lay in between. The germline gives CDR1 LNHDA, CDR2 SQIVND (reference sequence). The CDR3 here is CASSILLLVQGRRNTEAFF. As DNA, the CDR3 is TGTGCCAGTAGTATTCTTTTGCTCGTGCAGGGGAGACGTAACACTGAAGCTTTCTTT.

This chain joins TRBV5-1 and TRBJ1-2; tentatively, D is TRBD1 (5 bases). The CDR3 consists of 13 residues. The germline V gene has CDR1 SGHRS and CDR2 YFSETQ. V was clipped by 5 bases and J by 4 bases, with 12 bases between them. This CDR3 reads CASSLTESYGYTF. The CDR3, as DNA: TGCGCCAGCAGTCTGACAGAATCCTATGGCTACACCTTC.

This chain links TRBV4-2 with TRBJ2-3, with 11 nucleotides matching TRBD2. From germline, CDR1 is LGHNA and CDR2 YNFKEQ. V gave up 1 base and J gave up 4 bases; unmatched junction bases: 1. The CDR3 consists of 15 residues. This chain's CDR3 is CASSQVAGGPDTQYF. As DNA, the CDR3 is TGTGCCAGCAGCCAAGTAGCGGGGGGGCCAGATACGCAGTATTTT.

The chain is built from TRBV19 and TRBJ2-3; 9 positions agree with TRBD2. The CDR3 length is 13 residues. The V segment lost 10 bases and the J segment 5 bases; nucleotides outside the gene matches: 7. Germline V gene data show CDR1 as LNHDA and CDR2 as SQIVND (reference sequence). The CDR3 sequence: CAIAGGRGDTQYF. CDR3 DNA sequence: TGTGCCATCGCGGGGGGGCGGGGAGATACGCAGTATTTT.

J is TRBJ1-2 and V is TRBV27; D is unclear. CDR3 length: 14 residues. Trimming took off 3 bases at V and 1 base at J, with 9 bases between the two ends. The germline gives CDR1 MNHEY, CDR2 SMNVEV (reference sequence). The CDR3 DNA is TGTGCCAGCAGTTTCGGTCGCAATAACTATGGCTACACCTTC. Its protein is CASSFGRNNYGYTF.

This rearrangement joins TRBV19 to TRBJ1-6; TRBD1 matches at 9 bases. V lost 5 bases, J lost 8 bases, and 4 bases stayed unmatched. The CDR3 length is 14 residues. Germline V gives CDR1 LNHDA, CDR2 SQIVND (reference sequence). The CDR3 sequence is CASSVTGGDSPLHF. The CDR3 DNA reads as TGTGCCAGTAGTGTAACAGGGGGCGATTCACCCCTCCACTTT.

This clone was seen a single time. The V call is TRBV6-5, the J call TRBJ1-2, with a weak D call TRBD1 (6 bases). There are 13 residues in the CDR3. The V end was cut by 5 bases, the J end by 2 bases, with 9 bases between. Germline lookup yields CDR1 MNHEY and CDR2 SVGAGI. The DNA for the CDR3 is TGTGCCAGCAGTCCTGACAGGAACTATGGCTACACCTTC. It specifies CASSPDRNYGYTF.

With respect to this clone: An end of the junction differs from the germline gene, which may be a read error. This rearrangement joins TRBV6-6 to TRBJ1-1; D ambiguous. This CDR3 has 11 amino acids. From germline, CDR1 is MNHNY and CDR2 SVGAGI (reference sequence). CDR3 DNA: TGTTCCAGTCGGGGGAACACTGAAGCTTTCTTT. The encoded protein is CSSRGNTEAFF.

The genes are TRBV2 and TRBJ1-1; TRBD1 matches 7 bases. This CDR3 spans 14 amino acids. The J segment lost 1 base and the V segment lost 4 bases, leaving 3 bases of the junction unmatched. Germline V gives CDR1 SNHLY, CDR2 FYNNEI. CDR3: CASSARTGNTEAFF. The CDR3 coding sequence is TGTGCCAGCAGTGCCCGGACAGGGAACACTGAAGCTTTCTTT.

The gene calls are TRBV2 and TRBJ2-7, with 9 bases matching TRBD1. After removal of 6 bases from V and 3 bases from J, the junction contained 6 bases not matched to a gene. The CDR3 has 14 residues. Germline V CDR1 and CDR2: SNHLY, FYNNEI. The CDR3 DNA follows: TGTGCCAGCAGCGGACAGGGGTCGGGCTACGAGCAGTACTTC. It codes for CASSGQGSGYEQYF.

The rearrangement links TRBV2 to TRBJ1-5; 8 bases are shared with TRBD1. CDR1 is SNHLY, CDR2 FYNNEI, per germline. This CDR3 contains 15 residues. Trimming cost V 3 bases and J 5 bases; bases outside gene matches: 6. CDR3 in DNA: TGTGCCAGCAGTGAGACAGGGGTCCCCCATCAGCCCCAGCATTTT. This sequence encodes CASSETGVPHQPQHF.